The rows below give T cell receptor beta chains drawn from one sample of a study of T-cell reconstitution after alpha-beta-depleted transplantation in children. TCRdb reprocessed the PCR reads via MiXCR and lists one record per CDR3 protein. This table has about 610,000 distinct CDR3 sequences, 25% to 30% appearing once. The sample here was PBMCs, taken before TCRalphabeta/CD19-depleted stem cell transplant. These receptors were collected from a boy in the first two years of life with Wiskott-Aldrich syndrome, due to receive a stem cell transplant. The CDR3 runs from the conserved cysteine through the conserved F or W. A D gene is named only where the DNA matches it firmly. The listing skips clone size in some rows; elsewhere it reads once, few, many or a size class.

j_call cdr3_length v_call clone_size d_call cdr3_nt cdr3_aa
TRBJ2-3 14 TRBV29-1 NA TRBD1 TGCAGCGTTTTCGACAGGGGATGGCCCGATACGCAGTATTTT CSVFDRGWPDTQYF
TRBJ2-2 15 TRBV14 NA NA TGTGCCAGCAGCCAAGCTGCTTCGGGGGCCGGGGAGCTGTTTTTT CASSQAASGAGELFF
TRBJ2-3 22 TRBV2 NA TRBD2 TGTGCCAGCAGTGTAAGGAGGAGGCTAGCGGGAGTCCGGACCACCTTCACAGATACGCAGTATTTT CASSVRRRLAGVRTTFTDTQYF
TRBJ2-1 12 TRBV12-3/TRBV12-4 few NA TGTGCCAGCAGTCGCGTGAGGAATGAGCAGTTCTTC CASSRVRNEQFF
TRBJ2-2 11 TRBV28 few NA TGTGCCACCCAGGGCATCGGGGAGCTGTTTTTT CATQGIGELFF
TRBJ2-5 15 TRBV27 NA NA TGTGCCAGCAGAGGCCGGAGGACAGCTCAAGAGACCCAGTACTTC CASRGRRTAQETQYF
TRBJ2-7 15 TRBV27 NA NA TGTGCCAGCAGTAAAATACAGTGGCTCTCCTACGAGCAGTACTTC CASSKIQWLSYEQYF
TRBJ2-1 18 TRBV14 NA TRBD2 TGTGCCAGCAGCCAAGATCTTGCGGCGGGAGGGCCCTACGAGCCTCCGTTCTTC CASSQDLAAGGPYEPPFF
TRBJ2-5 14 TRBV7-2 few TRBD1 TGTGCCAGCAGCTTAGTGGCGGGACAGGGGACCCAGTACTTC CASSLVAGQGTQYF
TRBJ1-1 14 TRBV5-1 NA NA TGCGCCAGCAGCTTTGACAGGATTAACACTGAAGCTTTCTTT CASSFDRINTEAFF
TRBJ1-6 13 TRBV20-1 NA NA TGCAGTGCTAAGAGGGACCGTAATTCACCCCTCCACTTT CSAKRDRNSPLHF
TRBJ2-1 15 TRBV9 few NA TGTGCCAGCAGCGCAGGGACGATCTCCTACAATGAGCAGTTCTTC CASSAGTISYNEQFF
TRBJ2-1 15 TRBV20-1 few TRBD2 TGCAGTGCTAGTACTTCACTAGCGGGAGTGGGTGAGCAGTTCTTC CSASTSLAGVGEQFF
TRBJ2-4 13 TRBV5-4 NA NA TGTGCCAGCAGCCCAGTTCCCAAAAACATTCAGTACTTC CASSPVPKNIQYF
TRBJ2-2 14 TRBV12-3/TRBV12-4 NA NA TGTGCCATCCAGGTTCGGCGCAACACCGGGGAGCTGTTTTTT CAIQVRRNTGELFF
TRBJ2-2 13 TRBV30 NA NA TGTGCCTGGAGGTCAGGGAACACCGGGGAGCTGTTTTTT CAWRSGNTGELFF
TRBJ1-4 15 TRBV9 NA NA TGTGCCAGCAGCGTAGGCGCGGTCACTAATGAAAAACTGTTTTTT CASSVGAVTNEKLFF
TRBJ1-3 14 TRBV29-1 few TRBD1 TGCAGCGTATTCGACAGGGGGTACGGAAACACCATATATTTT CSVFDRGYGNTIYF
TRBJ2-3 13 TRBV15 NA NA TGTGCCACCAGCAGAGATTTCGGGGCTCCGCAGTATTTT CATSRDFGAPQYF
TRBJ2-1 18 TRBV6-5 NA TRBD2 TGTGCCAGCAGTTACTCGGCGACTAGCGGGAGGCCTGGGGATGAGCAGTTCTTC CASSYSATSGRPGDEQFF
TRBJ2-2 13 TRBV5-1 many NA TGCGCCAGCAGCTTCGGGAACACCGGGGAGCTGTTTTTT CASSFGNTGELFF
TRBJ2-1 15 TRBV12-3/TRBV12-4 few NA TGTGCCAGCAGTTTCTGGCGGAAAATCTACAATGAGCAGTTCTTC CASSFWRKIYNEQFF
TRBJ1-1 12 TRBV20-1 few NA TGCAGTGCTAGAGGGATGAACACTGAAGCTTTCTTT CSARGMNTEAFF
TRBJ1-6 14 TRBV5-1 few TRBD1 TGCGCCAGCAGCACGACAGGGGGGAATTCACCCCTCCACTTT CASSTTGGNSPLHF
TRBJ2-1 16 TRBV4-1 few TRBD2 TGCGCCAGCAGCCAAGAGTTGGCTAGCGGGAGCAATGAGCAGTTCTTC CASSQELASGSNEQFF
TRBJ2-3 14 TRBV29-1 few NA TGCAGCGTTGAACGGGGGCAACGGTCAGATACGCAGTATTTT CSVERGQRSDTQYF
TRBJ2-1 13 TRBV9 few TRBD1 TGTGCCAGCAGGGGACAGGGCCCCAATGAGCAGTTCTTC CASRGQGPNEQFF
TRBJ1-2 13 TRBV10-3 NA NA TGTGCCACTCATCCGGGGTCCCACTATGGCTACACCTTC CATHPGSHYGYTF
TRBJ1-1 11 TRBV29-1 NA TRBD1 TGCAGCGCGAGAGGGACAGCTGAAGCTTTCTTT CSARGTAEAFF
TRBJ2-1 13 TRBV5-1 NA NA TGCGCCAGCAGTTTTTACCCGAGGGGTGAGCAGTTCTTC CASSFYPRGEQFF
TRBJ1-6 16 TRBV18 few TRBD1 TGTGCCAGCTCACCGAGTCAGGGGGCCTATAATTCACCCCTCCACTTT CASSPSQGAYNSPLHF
TRBJ2-1 15 TRBV4-1 NA TRBD1 TGCGCCAGCAGCCGAGGGGGACAGGGCGTTTATGAGCAGTTCTTC CASSRGGQGVYEQFF
TRBJ2-1 19 TRBV10-3 NA TRBD2 TGTGCCATCAGTGGGACTAGCGGGAGCCGGGGGGGCTCCTACAATGAGCAGTTCTTC CAISGTSGSRGGSYNEQFF
TRBJ1-2 13 TRBV7-3 few NA TGTGCCAGCAGCTTAGAATTGGGACGAGGCTACACCTTC CASSLELGRGYTF
TRBJ2-3 15 TRBV20-1 NA TRBD2 TGCAGTGCCCCAAGACTAGCGGGACCCACAGATACGCAGTATTTT CSAPRLAGPTDTQYF
TRBJ2-7 16 TRBV9 few TRBD2 TGTGCCAGCAGCAACCACATGGCTAGCGGGGCTTACGAGCAGTACTTC CASSNHMASGAYEQYF
TRBJ1-1 14 TRBV25-1 NA NA TGTGCCAGCAGGTCTCGAGGGACGAACACTGAAGCTTTCTTT CASRSRGTNTEAFF
TRBJ1-3 12 TRBV20-1 few NA TGCAGTGCTAGAGTGGCTGGAAACACCATATATTTT CSARVAGNTIYF
TRBJ2-1 15 TRBV7-9 NA NA TGTGCCAGCAGCTCCACAGAGAGCTCCTACAATGAGCAGTTCTTC CASSSTESSYNEQFF
TRBJ2-5 16 TRBV7-2 NA TRBD2 TGTGCCAGCAGCTTAGAGAGCGGGAGGGCCAGGGAGACCCAGTACTTC CASSLESGRARETQYF
TRBJ2-5 15 TRBV28 NA TRBD2 TGTGCCAGCAGTACTACCGGGACTAGCGGGATAAATCAGTACTTC CASSTTGTSGINQYF
TRBJ2-7 14 TRBV10-3 NA TRBD1 TGTGCCATCAGGGAAGGGACAGGGCCCTACGAGCAGTACTTC CAIREGTGPYEQYF
TRBJ2-1 15 TRBV6-5 once NA TGTGCCAGCAGTTACGGGGTGCCGGGACTCCAAGAGCAGTTCTTC CASSYGVPGLQEQFF
TRBJ1-3 15 TRBV7-8 few NA TGTGCCAGCAGCCGAACAATGGCCTCTGGAAACACCATATATTTT CASSRTMASGNTIYF
TRBJ1-4 18 TRBV6-5 few NA TGTGCCAGCAGTCTACTCTATGGGACGGATCCGTTTAATGAAAAACTGTTTTTT CASSLLYGTDPFNEKLFF
TRBJ2-1 17 TRBV27 NA NA TGTGCCAGCAGTTTTTACTTAGGAGGGACCGCCTACAATGAGCAGTTCTTC CASSFYLGGTAYNEQFF
TRBJ1-2 13 TRBV12-3/TRBV12-4 few NA TGTGCCAGCAGTTACGGGGGCAACTATGGCTACACCTTC CASSYGGNYGYTF
TRBJ2-3 14 TRBV12-3/TRBV12-4 NA NA TGTGCCAGCAGTTCCCCATGGGCCACAGATACGCAGTATTTT CASSSPWATDTQYF